A selection of T cell receptor beta chains follows, all from one sample in a study of cytomegalovirus exposure and HLA in healthy donors. Clones were read by immunoSEQ multiplex PCR, and TCRdb kept only the in-frame ones, dropping some. The sample records roughly 73,000 clones, roughly four fifths being singletons. Sequencing was carried out using PBMCs. Every receptor here comes from a man between 65 and 80 years old in good health and CMV-seronegative. Both conserved end residues are part of each CDR3. Fields, in order: CDR3 DNA, CDR3 protein, J gene, clone size, D gene, V gene. A D gene is named only where the DNA matches it firmly. Not all rows give a size; the values are once, few, many and, for expanded clones, a class.

CDR3nt: TGTGCCACCAGGACAGGGGGCTCATCCTACGAGCAGTACTTC
CDR3aa: CATRTGGSSYEQYF
j_gene: TRBJ2-7
abundance: .
d_gene: TRBD1
v_gene: TRBV15

CDR3nt: TGTGCCATAAGTGGGGGGAACTATGGCTACACCTTC
CDR3aa: CAISGGNYGYTF
j_gene: TRBJ1-2
abundance: .
d_gene: .
v_gene: TRBV2

CDR3nt: TGTGCCAGCAGTTACTCCCTTAGGGGATCCTACGAGCAGTACTTC
CDR3aa: CASSYSLRGSYEQYF
j_gene: TRBJ2-7
abundance: .
d_gene: .
v_gene: TRBV6-5

CDR3nt: TGTGCCAGCACCAGAGGACAATTTGGCTACACCTTC
CDR3aa: CASTRGQFGYTF
j_gene: TRBJ1-2
abundance: .
d_gene: .
v_gene: TRBV6-5

CDR3nt: TGTGCCAGCAGCTTGGGCCAGGGAGGAACTTACGAGCAGTACTTC
CDR3aa: CASSLGQGGTYEQYF
j_gene: TRBJ2-7
abundance: .
d_gene: .
v_gene: TRBV5-4

CDR3nt: TGTGCCAGCTCACTGGAGGGCAGGGAATTCGGTGAGCAGTTCTTC
CDR3aa: CASSLEGREFGEQFF
j_gene: TRBJ2-1
abundance: .
d_gene: .
v_gene: TRBV18

CDR3nt: TGTGCCAGCAGTTTGTCCTGCACCTTC
CDR3aa: CASSLSCTF
j_gene: TRBJ1-2
abundance: .
d_gene: .
v_gene: TRBV27

CDR3nt: TGTGCCAGCAGCTTACGAGACACGGACTATGGCTACACCTTC
CDR3aa: CASSLRDTDYGYTF
j_gene: TRBJ1-2
abundance: .
d_gene: .
v_gene: TRBV5-6

CDR3nt: TGTGCCAGCAGGTTGGACAGCCACAATCAGCCCCAGCATTTT
CDR3aa: CASRLDSHNQPQHF
j_gene: TRBJ1-5
abundance: few
d_gene: .
v_gene: TRBV6-5

CDR3nt: TGTGCCAGCAGGCCAGGGTTCACCAAAAACATTCAGTACTTC
CDR3aa: CASRPGFTKNIQYF
j_gene: TRBJ2-4
abundance: .
d_gene: .
v_gene: TRBV6-5

CDR3nt: TGTGCCAGCAGCTTAAGCGGTGCCTACGAGCAGTACTTC
CDR3aa: CASSLSGAYEQYF
j_gene: TRBJ2-7
abundance: .
d_gene: .
v_gene: TRBV7-8

CDR3nt: TGTGCCTGGAGCGGCGACAGGGGGGCATATGGCTACACCTTC
CDR3aa: CAWSGDRGAYGYTF
j_gene: TRBJ1-2
abundance: .
d_gene: TRBD1
v_gene: TRBV30

CDR3nt: TGTGCCAGCAGCTTAGTGGCGGGAACCTACGAGCAGTACTTC
CDR3aa: CASSLVAGTYEQYF
j_gene: TRBJ2-7
abundance: .
d_gene: .
v_gene: TRBV7-9

CDR3nt: TGCAGCGTTGAGGGACTAGCGGGGGGGGGATACAATGAGCAGTTCTTC
CDR3aa: CSVEGLAGGGYNEQFF
j_gene: TRBJ2-1
abundance: .
d_gene: TRBD2
v_gene: TRBV29-1

CDR3nt: TGTGCCTGCGGACAGGTGAACACAGATACGCAGTATTTT
CDR3aa: CACGQVNTDTQYF
j_gene: TRBJ2-3
abundance: .
d_gene: TRBD1
v_gene: TRBV5-4

CDR3nt: TGTGCCATCAGTGCCGAACCCGGTTCACCCCTCCACTTT
CDR3aa: CAISAEPGSPLHF
j_gene: TRBJ1-6
abundance: .
d_gene: .
v_gene: TRBV10-3

CDR3nt: TGTGCCAGCAGTTCCTTCCCGCCGACAAAAGAGACCCAGTACTTC
CDR3aa: CASSSFPPTKETQYF
j_gene: TRBJ2-5
abundance: .
d_gene: .
v_gene: TRBV6-5

CDR3nt: TGTGCCAGCTCACCACTGGGACAGGGATCCGATAACTATGGCTACACCTTC
CDR3aa: CASSPLGQGSDNYGYTF
j_gene: TRBJ1-2
abundance: .
d_gene: TRBD1
v_gene: TRBV18

CDR3nt: TGTGCCAGCTCATCCCCCGGGGTTCCACTCTACAATGAGCAGTTCTTC
CDR3aa: CASSSPGVPLYNEQFF
j_gene: TRBJ2-1
abundance: once
d_gene: .
v_gene: TRBV18

CDR3nt: TGTGCCAGCAGTTCCCGGACAGGGAACACTGAAGCTTTCTTT
CDR3aa: CASSSRTGNTEAFF
j_gene: TRBJ1-1
abundance: .
d_gene: TRBD1
v_gene: TRBV11-3

CDR3nt: TGCGCCAGCAGACGGGAGGTGGAATATGCTGAAGCTTTCTTT
CDR3aa: CASRREVEYAEAFF
j_gene: TRBJ1-1
abundance: .
d_gene: .
v_gene: TRBV5-1

CDR3nt: TGTGCCAGCAGCTTGGGATTCACAGGGTTCGATGGCTACACCTTC
CDR3aa: CASSLGFTGFDGYTF
j_gene: TRBJ1-2
abundance: .
d_gene: .
v_gene: TRBV5-4

CDR3nt: TGTGCCAGCAGTGAATCTTGGGGAGCTAATGAAAAACTGTTTTTT
CDR3aa: CASSESWGANEKLFF
j_gene: TRBJ1-4
abundance: .
d_gene: .
v_gene: TRBV2

CDR3nt: TGTGCCAGCACCCCACCGGCAGGGGCCAACACTGAAGCTTTCTTT
CDR3aa: CASTPPAGANTEAFF
j_gene: TRBJ1-1
abundance: .
d_gene: .
v_gene: TRBV6-6

CDR3nt: TGTGCCAGCAGCTTGCTGGCGGGAGGAGGTGGGGCCAACGTCCTGACTTTC
CDR3aa: CASSLLAGGGGANVLTF
j_gene: TRBJ2-6
abundance: few
d_gene: TRBD2
v_gene: TRBV5-6

CDR3nt: TGTGCCTGGAGTGTATTTGCGGGAGGGGGCAATGAGCAGTTCTTC
CDR3aa: CAWSVFAGGGNEQFF
j_gene: TRBJ2-1
abundance: few
d_gene: TRBD2
v_gene: TRBV30

CDR3nt: TGTGCCAGCAGTAAAAGACGGAGCTCCTACAATGAGCAGTTCTTC
CDR3aa: CASSKRRSSYNEQFF
j_gene: TRBJ2-1
abundance: .
d_gene: .
v_gene: TRBV2

CDR3nt: TGTGCCAGCAGCTTAGCAGAAACAACCACCGGGGAGCTGTTTTTT
CDR3aa: CASSLAETTTGELFF
j_gene: TRBJ2-2
abundance: .
d_gene: .
v_gene: TRBV7-9

CDR3nt: TGTGCCAGCAGTTACTCGGCCAGGGGGCATGGGGAGACCCAGTACTTC
CDR3aa: CASSYSARGHGETQYF
j_gene: TRBJ2-5
abundance: .
d_gene: TRBD1
v_gene: TRBV6-5

CDR3nt: TGTGCCAGCAGCCCTGGGGACAGGGTCTGGAATGGCTACACCTTC
CDR3aa: CASSPGDRVWNGYTF
j_gene: TRBJ1-2
abundance: .
d_gene: TRBD1
v_gene: TRBV11-2

CDR3nt: TGTGCCAGCAGCGTAGTTGGCGGGGGGGCCCTCAATGAGCAGTTCTTC
CDR3aa: CASSVVGGGALNEQFF
j_gene: TRBJ2-1
abundance: .
d_gene: TRBD2
v_gene: TRBV9

CDR3nt: TGTGCCAGCAGTTATACTAACTATGGCTACACCTTC
CDR3aa: CASSYTNYGYTF
j_gene: TRBJ1-2
abundance: few
d_gene: .
v_gene: TRBV6-6

CDR3nt: TGTGCCAGCAGTTACGAGGCCCGAGGGAAAGCTTTCTTT
CDR3aa: CASSYEARGKAFF
j_gene: TRBJ1-1
abundance: .
d_gene: .
v_gene: TRBV6-5